This T cell receptor beta chain was obtained from a study of control samples from healthy donors and cancer patients. Sequencing used immunoSEQ multiplex PCR; TCRdb keeps in-frame clones, though not all of them. This sample yields about 120,000 clones, of which around 87% are seen a single time; just under 3% belongs to the top ten. V was pared by 7 bases and J by 4 bases, with 16 bases between. The germline V gene has CDR1 LNHDA and CDR2 SQIVND (reference sequence). This CDR3 has 14 amino acids. Sequencing input: blood. The TCR originated in a man aged 60 to 69 in good health. This chain connects TRBV19 to TRBJ1-2; D is ambiguous. CDR3 in amino acids: CASNPNPALYGYTF. As DNA, the CDR3 is TGTGCCAGTAATCCAAACCCCGCGCTCTATGGCTACACCTTC.